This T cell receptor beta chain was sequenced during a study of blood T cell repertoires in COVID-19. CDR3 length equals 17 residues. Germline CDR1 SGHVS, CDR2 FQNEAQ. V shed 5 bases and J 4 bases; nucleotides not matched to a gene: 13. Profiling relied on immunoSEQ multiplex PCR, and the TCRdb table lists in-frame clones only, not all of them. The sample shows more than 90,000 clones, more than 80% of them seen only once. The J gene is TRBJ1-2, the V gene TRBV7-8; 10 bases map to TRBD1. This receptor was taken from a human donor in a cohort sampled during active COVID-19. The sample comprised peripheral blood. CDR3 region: CASSQAAGTGVVYGYTF. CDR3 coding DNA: TGTGCCAGCAGCCAGGCCGCAGGGACAGGGGTCGTCTATGGCTACACCTTC.